This T cell receptor (beta chain) was recovered during a study of T-cell reconstitution after alpha-beta-depleted transplantation in children. Whole-study findings and limits: A year had passed since transplant, and T-cell counts and diversity by then came mostly from newly produced T cells. After transplant, high TCRbeta diversity at day 60 in some patients arose from surviving recipient T cells and thymic progenitors. Roughly two months post-transplant, alpha-beta T cells reportedly originated from several hundred graft clones that had expanded.

As regards this clonotype: The target antigen is unknown.

Unique molecular identifiers were incorporated into the prepared TCRbeta library. TCRdb re-called the PCR reads with MiXCR, one entry per CDR3 protein. The repertoire holds a few hundred thousand distinct CDR3 sequences, with approximately 20% as singletons. The CDR3 runs to 19 residues. J was trimmed by 0 bases and V by 0 bases; bases with no gene match: 14. CDR1 is DFQATT and CDR2 is SNEGSKA in the germline V gene (reference sequence). The sample consisted of PBMCs, mostly from graft donor cells, taken 180 days after TCRalphabeta/CD19-depleted stem cell transplant. The receptor was derived from a male patient between 10 and 17 years old who had a stem cell transplant for acute lymphoblastic leukemia, so the T cells may come from the graft donor. This chain connects TRBV20-1 to TRBJ2-5; 9 nucleotides align to TRBD2. The DNA for the CDR3 is TGCAGTGCTAGAGATCCTTCGGGACTAGCTATCACGTACCAAGAGACCCAGTACTTC. Its translation: CSARDPSGLAITYQETQYF.